A single sample is the source of the 23 T cell receptor beta chains below, sequenced in a study of blood T cell repertoires in COVID-19. Profiling relied on immunoSEQ multiplex PCR, and the TCRdb table lists in-frame clones only, not all of them. The sample consists of 40,000 to 45,000 clones, about 90% of them appearing once. Sample: peripheral blood. Source of these receptors: a man between 60 and 70 years old with acute or convalescent COVID-19.

This chain links TRBV6-2 or TRBV6-3 with TRBJ1-1; the D gene is possibly TRBD1 (6 bases). CDR3 size: 12 residues. Deletions cut 2 bases from V and 10 bases from J, with 11 bases between. CDR1 and CDR2 from the germline V gene are MNHEY and SVGEGT. The CDR3 coding sequence is TGTGCCAGCAGTTACACAGGGAGTGGAGCTTTCTTT. It codes for CASSYTGSGAFF.

The CDR3 region has the DNA TGCAGCGCCCAGGAGGGCTCCTATGGCTACACCTTC. Residues: CSAQEGSYGYTF. The gene calls are TRBV29-1 and TRBJ1-2, with D unresolved. Trimming cost V 7 bases and J 4 bases, with 13 bases left between them. Germline assignment: CDR1 SQVTM and CDR2 ANQGSEA. The CDR3 runs 12 residues.

This clone has a handful of counts. The V call is TRBV5-1, the J call TRBJ1-1; TRBD1 might be the D (6 bases). This CDR3 contains 18 residues. Deletions cut 0 bases from V and 1 base from J, with 19 bases between. Per germline, CDR1 SGHRS and CDR2 YFSETQ. CDR3 in amino acids: CASSLVYMVGQKNTEAFF. The CDR3 coding sequence is TGCGCCAGCAGCTTGGTTTACATGGTTGGACAGAAGAACACTGAAGCTTTCTTT.

The chain couples TRBV9 to TRBJ1-2; D is undetermined. In germline, CDR1 is SGDLS, CDR2 YYNGEE. CDR3 length: 14 amino acids. The V and J ends lost 0 bases and 5 bases respectively, with 11 bases between them. CDR3 in DNA: TGTGCCAGCAGCGTAGGGTCAGACTTATATGGCTACACCTTC. Translation gives CASSVGSDLYGYTF.

The J gene is TRBJ1-6, the V gene TRBV2; no reliable D call. Germline assignment: CDR1 SNHLY and CDR2 FYNNEI. V was trimmed by 7 bases and J by 10 bases, leaving 14 bases between them. The CDR3 loop spans 13 amino acids. CDR3: CASILGLGSPLHF. DNA of the CDR3: TGTGCCAGCATCCTAGGTCTAGGCTCACCCCTCCACTTT.

V usage is TRBV19 and J usage is TRBJ1-6; D gene ambiguous. The germline V and J ends were trimmed by 10 bases and 8 bases, with 15 bases remaining between them. CDR1 and CDR2 from the germline V gene are LNHDA and SQIVND (reference sequence). The CDR3 loop spans 13 amino acids. The CDR3 spells CATASTPDSPLHF. Here the CDR3 DNA reads TGTGCCACCGCAAGTACACCCGATTCACCCCTCCACTTT.

The chain is built from TRBV5-1 and TRBJ1-2, with D perhaps TRBD1 (5 bases). The V end lost 0 bases, the J end lost 8 bases, and 8 bases lay between the germline ends. CDR3 size: 12 residues. Germline CDR1 and CDR2: SGHRS and YFSETQ. CDR3: CASSLERGGYTF. The CDR3 DNA reads as TGCGCCAGCAGCTTGGAGCGGGGGGGCTACACCTTC. The full variable domain, with the rest looked up from reference TRBV5-1 and TRBJ1-2, is KAGVTQTPRYLIKTRGQQVTLSCSPISGHRSVSWYQQTPGQGLQFLFEYFSETQRNKGNFPGRFSGRQFSNSRSEMNVSTLELGDSALYLCASSLERGGYTFGSGTRLTVV.

The J gene is TRBJ1-2, the V gene TRBV6-2 or TRBV6-3; perhaps TRBD1 as D (5 bases). The length of the CDR3 is 13 residues. The V gene's germline CDR1 is MNHEY and CDR2 SVGEGT. Between the trimmed V and J ends, which lost 3 bases and 6 bases, there was a span of 11 bases. CDR3 nucleotide sequence: TGTGCCAGCAGTTATTCCAGGGCCGATGGCTACACCTTC. Amino acids: CASSYSRADGYTF.

This chain uses TRBV19 with TRBJ2-7, with TRBD1 matching 9 bases. Germline CDR1 and CDR2: LNHDA and SQIVND (reference sequence). V gave up 5 bases and J gave up 0 bases; unmatched junction bases: 8. The CDR3 runs to 16 residues. This CDR3 reads CASSQGTGRSSYEQYF. CDR3 sequence (DNA): TGTGCCAGTAGTCAAGGGACAGGGAGGAGCTCCTACGAGCAGTACTTC.

The chain couples TRBV27 to TRBJ2-7; D is ambiguous. CDR3 length: 13 amino acids. CDR1 MNHEY and CDR2 SMNVEV come from the germline V gene (reference sequence). V lost 5 bases and J lost 4, with 12 bases in between. The CDR3 nucleotides read TGTGCCAGCAGTCTACGCGCGGATTACGAGCAGTACTTC. It is translated as CASSLRADYEQYF.

The V and J genes are TRBV18 and TRBJ2-7; the match to TRBD1 covers 7 bases. CDR3 length: 15 residues. The J segment lost 2 bases and the V segment lost 6 bases, leaving 10 bases of the junction unmatched. CDR1 and CDR2 from the germline V gene are KGHSH and LQKENI. The CDR3 reads CASSPTGQSPYEQYF. In DNA, the CDR3 is TGTGCCAGCTCGCCTACGGGACAGTCCCCCTACGAGCAGTACTTC.

CDR3 nucleotides: TGCGCCAGCAGCCAAGAATGGGACAGGGGCCTTGGGGGGCCCCAGCATTTT. It yields the protein CASSQEWDRGLGGPQHF. V and J are TRBV4-3 and TRBJ1-5; 10 bases agree with TRBD1. This CDR3 spans 17 amino acids. V shed 0 bases, J shed 9 bases, and the junction held 11 bases outside the gene matches. The germline V gene has CDR1 LGHNA and CDR2 YSLEER.

The chain couples TRBV5-1 to TRBJ1-1, with TRBD1 matching 9 bases. V was pared by 4 bases and J by 0 bases, with 7 bases of the junction left unmatched. The CDR3 loop spans 16 amino acids. Germline-derived CDR1 and CDR2 are SGHRS and YFSETQ. CDR3 bases: TGCGCCAGCAGCCCCGGGACAGGGCTAATGAACACTGAAGCTTTCTTT. This sequence encodes CASSPGTGLMNTEAFF. Full variable domain (outside the CDR3, taken from reference TRBV5-1 and TRBJ1-1): KAGVTQTPRYLIKTRGQQVTLSCSPISGHRSVSWYQQTPGQGLQFLFEYFSETQRNKGNFPGRFSGRQFSNSRSEMNVSTLELGDSALYLCASSPGTGLMNTEAFFGQGTRLTVV.

The chain combines TRBV28 with TRBJ1-2; no definite D call. The CDR3 consists of 13 residues. V gave up 3 bases and J gave up 7 bases, with 12 bases separating them. Germline V gives CDR1 MDHEN, CDR2 SYDVKM. The CDR3 sequence is CASSFQRPFGYTF. The DNA for the CDR3 is TGTGCCAGCAGTTTTCAGAGGCCCTTTGGCTACACCTTC.

In DNA, the CDR3 is TGTGCCAGCAGCCCCCGGGACAGGGGAGGAAACACCATATATTTT. It translates to CASSPRDRGGNTIYF. The J gene is TRBJ1-3, the V gene TRBV3-1 (or the pseudogene TRBV3-2); 10 bases fit TRBD1. The CDR3 contains 15 residues. Germline CDR1 and CDR2: LGHDT and YNNKEL (reference sequence). J gave up 4 bases and V 4 bases, and 4 bases lay outside the gene matches.

The gene calls are TRBV7-9 and TRBJ2-3, with D possibly TRBD1 on 8 matching bases. The CDR3 sequence is 15 residues long. Trimming cost V 5 bases and J 2 bases, with 14 bases left between them. Germline V lookup: CDR1 SEHNR, CDR2 FQNEAQ (reference sequence). The CDR3 bases are TGTGCCAGCAGCCGGACAGGGAGGGACACAGATACGCAGTATTTT. Its protein product is CASSRTGRDTDTQYF.

The V call is TRBV6-6, the J call TRBJ1-1; D call uncertain. The CDR3 spans 15 residues. Trimming took 2 bases from V and 4 from J, leaving 14 bases between them. CDR1 is MNHNY, CDR2 SVGAGI, per germline (reference sequence). CDR3 region: CASSYPSLAPTEAFF. In nucleotides, the CDR3 is TGTGCCAGCAGTTACCCGAGTCTAGCGCCCACTGAAGCTTTCTTT.

This clone was seen a few times. The chain combines TRBV30 with TRBJ2-2, with D unclear. Trimming cost V 3 bases and J 1 base, with 6 bases left between them. Germline CDR1 reads GTSNPN; CDR2 reads SVGIG (reference sequence). The CDR3 consists of 13 residues. The CDR3 DNA reads TGTGCCTGGAGACTTCAGAACACCGGGGAGCTGTTTTTT. It translates to CAWRLQNTGELFF.

The chain combines TRBV15 with TRBJ2-1; D call uncertain. Trimming shortened V by 8 bases and J by 10 bases, and 12 bases separated the two germline ends. There are 11 residues in the CDR3. Germline V gene data show CDR1 as LNHNV and CDR2 as YYDKDF (reference sequence). This chain's CDR3 is CATFRALEQFF. For the CDR3, the DNA is TGTGCCACCTTTAGAGCCTTGGAGCAGTTCTTC.

The chain uses TRBV3-1 (or the pseudogene TRBV3-2) and TRBJ2-5; 15 nucleotides agree with TRBD2. Germline assignment: CDR1 LGHDT and CDR2 YNNKEL (reference sequence). This CDR3 has 20 amino acids. The ends lost 3 bases at V and 0 bases at J; junction bases unmatched: 11. The CDR3 protein is CASSHPSRGLAGGNQETQYF. The CDR3 bases are TGTGCCAGCAGCCATCCCTCCCGGGGACTAGCGGGGGGAAACCAAGAGACCCAGTACTTC.

This clone occurred once. This chain uses TRBV27 with TRBJ2-3, with 7 positions matching TRBD2. The CDR3 is made up of 16 amino acids. The junction had 14 bases not matched to a gene; V was cut back by 6 bases and J by 5 bases. The germline V gene has CDR1 MNHEY and CDR2 SMNVEV (reference sequence). The CDR3 nucleotides read TGTGCCAGCAGAGCGGGGACTGGGAGGTTCTTAGATACGCAGTATTTT. Encoded protein: CASRAGTGRFLDTQYF.

DNA of the CDR3: TGTGCCATCAGTGAAGGACAGAAAGAGACCCAGTACTTC. This sequence encodes CAISEGQKETQYF. The J gene is TRBJ2-5, the V gene TRBV10-3; D may be TRBD1 (6 bases). The germline V and J ends were trimmed by 3 bases and 3 bases, with 8 bases remaining between them. This CDR3 is built from 13 residues. Looked up from germline, CDR1 is ENHRY and CDR2 is SYGVKD.

This sequence joins TRBV9 and TRBJ2-7; 9 nucleotides align to TRBD2. The CDR3 length is 14 residues. The V gene end was trimmed by 4 bases and the J gene end by 3 bases; junction bases not matched to a gene: 5. The V gene's germline CDR1 is SGDLS and CDR2 YYNGEE. The DNA of the CDR3 is TGTGCCAGCAGCCAGTCTAGCGGGAACTACGAGCAGTACTTC. It translates to CASSQSSGNYEQYF.